Presented here are 8 T cell receptor beta chains from one specimen sequenced in a study of OX40 agonist ivuxolimab in advanced cancers. Measured with immunoSEQ multiplex PCR; TCRdb has only the in-frame clones, and not every one. The data contain 76,000 or so clones, 75% to 85% of them singletons. The sample here was CD4+ or CD8+ T cells sorted from blood, taken in a trial of the OX40 agonist ivuxolimab. These receptors originate from an adult with an advanced solid tumor such as melanoma, head and neck, liver or kidney cancer.

The V gene is TRBV11-2, the J gene TRBJ2-7, with 11 bases matching TRBD1. Looked up from germline, CDR1 is SGHAT and CDR2 is FQNNGV. After removal of 1 base from V and 5 bases from J, the junction contained 7 bases not matched to a gene. The CDR3 contains 16 residues. CDR3 residues: CASSLVWTGGWDEQYF. As DNA, the CDR3 is TGTGCCAGCAGCTTAGTCTGGACAGGGGGCTGGGACGAGCAGTACTTC.

The chain links TRBV2 to TRBJ2-7; tentatively, D is TRBD1 (5 bases). Germline values: CDR1 SNHLY, CDR2 FYNNEI. The CDR3 is made up of 14 amino acids. V lost 7 bases and J lost 6, with 19 bases in between. The CDR3 loop reads CASNGQGVSGEQYF. DNA of the CDR3: TGTGCCAGCAATGGGCAGGGTGTTTCGGGCGAGCAGTACTTC.

This clone was observed a handful of times. This sequence joins TRBV7-9 and TRBJ1-5; no definite D call. The CDR3 is 15 amino acids. The germline CDR1 and CDR2 sequences are SEHNR and FQNEAQ (reference sequence). With 5 bases removed from V and 1 base from J, the gap between germline ends came to 12 bases. In DNA form, the CDR3 reads TGTGCCAGCAGCCGTGGGGTCTCCAGCAATCAGCCCCAGCATTTT. Protein: CASSRGVSSNQPQHF. The full variable domain, rest sourced from reference TRBV7-9 and TRBJ1-5, is DTGVSQNPRHKITKRGQNVTFRCDPISEHNRLYWYRQTLGQGPEFLTYFQNEAQLEKSRLLSDRFSAERPKGSFSTLEIQRTEQGDSAMYLCASSRGVSSNQPQHFGDGTRLSIL.

This clone was counted between two and nine times. CDR3 nucleotide sequence: TGTGCCAGCAGCATGGTGCGGTACGAGCAGTACTTC. Its translation: CASSMVRYEQYF. The chain joins TRBV5-8 to TRBJ2-7, with no clear D. This CDR3 contains 12 residues. In germline, CDR1 is SGHTS, CDR2 YDEGEE. Trimming took off 4 bases at V and 4 bases at J, with 9 bases between the two ends.

The chain is built from TRBV7-8 and TRBJ2-3, with 14 bases that match TRBD2. The CDR3 contains 21 residues. Losses at the gene ends were 5 bases for V and 1 base for J; bases not matched to a gene: 17. Germline values: CDR1 SGHVS, CDR2 FQNEAQ. The CDR3 DNA sequence: TGTGCCAGCAGCCCCTCCCCGACTAGCGGGGGGGCCTCGCATGGCACAGATACGCAGTATTTT. Protein: CASSPSPTSGGASHGTDTQYF.

The chain combines TRBV7-3 with TRBJ1-1, with 7 bases aligning to TRBD1. V shed 5 bases and J 0 bases; nucleotides not matched to a gene: 3. The CDR3 is 14 amino acids. Germline values: CDR1 SGHTA, CDR2 FQGTGA. CDR3 in DNA: TGTGCCAGCAGCCCGGGACAGATGAACACTGAAGCTTTCTTT. Protein: CASSPGQMNTEAFF.

The chain recombines TRBV14 with TRBJ2-1; no clear D gene. Trimming took off 8 bases at V and 6 bases at J, with 14 bases between the two ends. Per the germline V gene, CDR1 is SGHDN and CDR2 is FVKESK. CDR3 length equals 13 residues. CDR3 nucleotide sequence: TGTGCCAGCCGCCGACCCGCTTCCAATGAGCAGTTCTTC. Its protein product is CASRRPASNEQFF.

V gene TRBV6-5 combines with J gene TRBJ2-3, with 9 bases fitting TRBD2. V gave up 5 bases and J gave up 5 bases; unmatched junction bases: 8. The CDR3 runs to 15 residues. Germline lookup yields CDR1 MNHEY and CDR2 SVGAGI. The CDR3 spells CASSNGGGAVDTQYF. DNA of the CDR3: TGTGCCAGCAGTAACGGCGGGGGGGCGGTAGATACGCAGTATTTT.